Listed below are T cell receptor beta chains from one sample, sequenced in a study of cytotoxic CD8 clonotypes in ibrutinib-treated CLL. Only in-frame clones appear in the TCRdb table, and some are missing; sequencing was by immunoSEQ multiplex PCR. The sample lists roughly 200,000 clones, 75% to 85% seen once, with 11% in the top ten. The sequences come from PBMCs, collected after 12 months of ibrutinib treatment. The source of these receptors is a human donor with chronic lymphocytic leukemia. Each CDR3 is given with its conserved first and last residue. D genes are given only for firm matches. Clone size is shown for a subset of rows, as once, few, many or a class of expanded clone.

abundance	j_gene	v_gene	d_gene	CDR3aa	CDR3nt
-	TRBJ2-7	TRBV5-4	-	CASSSPSGALSYEQYF	TGTGCCAGCAGCTCCCCAAGTGGTGCGCTTTCCTACGAGCAGTACTTC
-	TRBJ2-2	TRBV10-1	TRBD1	CASSLGGTGGVGELFF	TGCGCCAGCTCCCTAGGAGGGACAGGGGGAGTCGGGGAGCTGTTTTTT
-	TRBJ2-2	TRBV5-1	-	CASSLSLRGNTGELFF	TGCGCCAGCAGCTTGTCCCTGCGGGGGAACACCGGGGAGCTGTTTTTT
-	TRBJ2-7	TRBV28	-	CASRRGSSYEQYF	TGTGCCAGCCGCCGGGGCAGCTCCTACGAGCAGTACTTC
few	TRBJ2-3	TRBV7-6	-	CASSRTGLSTDTQYF	TGTGCCAGCAGCCGGACAGGACTAAGCACAGATACGCAGTATTTT
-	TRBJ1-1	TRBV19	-	CASSIDRRNTEAFF	TGTGCCAGTAGTATAGACAGGCGGAACACTGAAGCTTTCTTT
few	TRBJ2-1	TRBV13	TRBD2	CASKPGRGNNEQFF	TGTGCCAGCAAACCGGGGAGGGGAAACAATGAGCAGTTCTTC
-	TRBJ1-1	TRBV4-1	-	CASSQESLGREAFF	TGCGCCAGCAGCCAAGAGTCACTGGGGAGAGAAGCTTTCTTT
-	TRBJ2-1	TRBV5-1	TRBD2	CASSPAPGGNEQFF	TGCGCCAGCAGCCCGGCCCCGGGGGGGAATGAGCAGTTCTTC
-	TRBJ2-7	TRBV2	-	CASSVTEATDEQYF	TGTGCCAGCAGTGTGACAGAGGCGACTGACGAGCAGTACTTC
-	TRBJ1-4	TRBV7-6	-	CASSRDREKLFF	TGTGCCAGCAGCCGAGACAGAGAAAAACTGTTTTTT
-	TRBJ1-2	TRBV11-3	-	CASSLEVTGLGYTF	TGTGCCAGCAGCTTAGAAGTTACGGGGTTAGGCTACACCTTC
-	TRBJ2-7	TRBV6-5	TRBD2	CASSTSGGAYEQYF	TGTGCCAGCAGTACCAGCGGGGGGGCCTACGAGCAGTACTTC
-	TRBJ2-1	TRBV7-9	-	CATEKPNNEQFF	TGTGCCACCGAAAAGCCCAACAATGAGCAGTTCTTC
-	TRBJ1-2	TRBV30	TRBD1	CAWRATGEGYTF	TGTGCCTGGAGGGCGACAGGGGAAGGCTACACCTTC
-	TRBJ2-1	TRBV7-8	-	CASSLHLLAINEQFF	TGTGCCAGCAGCTTACATTTACTAGCCATCAATGAGCAGTTCTTC
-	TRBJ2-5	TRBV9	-	CASSANLETQYF	TGTGCCAGCAGCGCTAACCTCGAGACCCAGTACTTC
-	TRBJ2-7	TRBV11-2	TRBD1	CASSSGQVVYEQYF	TGTGCCAGCAGCTCGGGACAGGTGGTCTACGAGCAGTACTTC
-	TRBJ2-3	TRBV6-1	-	CASRAYRTDTQYF	TGTGCCAGCAGGGCTTATAGGACAGATACGCAGTATTTT
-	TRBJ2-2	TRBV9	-	CASSPDNTGELFF	TGTGCCAGCAGCCCCGACAACACCGGGGAGCTGTTTTTT
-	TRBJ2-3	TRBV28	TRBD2	CASEAGGSTDTQYF	TGTGCCAGCGAAGCGGGAGGGAGCACAGATACGCAGTATTTT
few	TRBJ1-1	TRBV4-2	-	CASSQDSGGRKAFF	TGTGCCAGCAGCCAAGATTCCGGGGGGCGGAAAGCTTTCTTT
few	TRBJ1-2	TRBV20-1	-	CSAINYGYTF	TGCAGTGCTATAAACTATGGCTACACCTTC
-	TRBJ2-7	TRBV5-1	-	CASSFGTAFPYEQYF	TGCGCCAGCAGCTTCGGCACTGCCTTCCCCTACGAGCAGTACTTC
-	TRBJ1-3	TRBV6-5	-	CASSSVSGNTIYF	TGTGCCAGCAGTTCCGTATCTGGAAACACCATATATTTT
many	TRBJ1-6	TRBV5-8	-	CASSSHWDTLLNSPLHF	TGTGCCAGCAGCTCCCACTGGGACACCCTTCTTAATTCACCCCTCCACTTT
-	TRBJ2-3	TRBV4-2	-	CASSQGAFTDTQYF	TGTGCCAGCAGCCAAGGGGCGTTCACAGATACGCAGTATTTT
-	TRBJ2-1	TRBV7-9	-	CASSSQAARLPNNEQFF	TGTGCCAGCAGCTCCCAGGCGGCTAGGTTGCCTAACAATGAGCAGTTCTTC
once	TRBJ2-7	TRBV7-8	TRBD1	CASSLGQGGGEQYF	TGTGCCAGCAGCTTGGGACAGGGGGGTGGGGAGCAGTACTTC
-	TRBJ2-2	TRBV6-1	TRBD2	CASTEPTSGSGTGELFF	TGTGCCAGCACTGAACCCACTAGCGGGAGCGGCACCGGGGAGCTGTTTTTT
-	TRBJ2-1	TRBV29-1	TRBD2	CSAERESYNEQFF	TGCAGCGCCGAGCGGGAGTCCTACAATGAGCAGTTCTTC
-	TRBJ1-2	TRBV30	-	CAWTANYGYTF	TGTGCCTGGACAGCTAACTATGGCTACACCTTC
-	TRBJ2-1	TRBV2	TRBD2	CARGLAGGDEQFF	TGTGCCAGGGGACTAGCGGGAGGAGATGAGCAGTTCTTC
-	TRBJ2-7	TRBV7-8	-	CASSWAGAYEQYF	TGTGCCAGCAGCTGGGCCGGGGCATACGAGCAGTACTTC
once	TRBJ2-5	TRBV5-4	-	CASSLGVLQETQYF	TGTGCCAGCAGCTTAGGAGTGTTACAAGAGACCCAGTACTTC
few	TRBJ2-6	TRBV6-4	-	CASSDDGFSGANVLTF	TGTGCCAGCAGTGACGATGGCTTCTCTGGGGCCAACGTCCTGACTTTC
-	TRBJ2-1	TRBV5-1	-	CASSLVGGPGEQFF	TGCGCCAGCAGCTTGGTTGGGGGGCCGGGTGAGCAGTTCTTC
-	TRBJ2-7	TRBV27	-	CASSPLGAYEQYF	TGTGCCAGCAGTCCCCTAGGAGCATACGAGCAGTACTTC
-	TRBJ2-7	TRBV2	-	CASSERRRTYEQYF	TGTGCCAGCAGTGAAAGGAGGAGGACGTACGAGCAGTACTTC
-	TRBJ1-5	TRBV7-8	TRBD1	CASSYPGGSQPQHF	TGTGCCAGCAGCTACCCAGGGGGCTCTCAGCCCCAGCATTTT
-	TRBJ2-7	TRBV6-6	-	CASSRLLYYEQYF	TGTGCCAGTTCTCGACTTCTCTACTACGAGCAGTACTTC
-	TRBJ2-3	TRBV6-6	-	CASSFPEAGRNTQYF	TGTGCCAGCAGTTTCCCTGAGGCGGGGCGGAATACGCAGTATTTT
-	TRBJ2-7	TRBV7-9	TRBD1	CASSALGQGVYEQYF	TGTGCCAGCAGCGCCCTGGGACAGGGGGTCTACGAGCAGTACTTC
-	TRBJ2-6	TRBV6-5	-	CASTGRRSGANVLTF	TGTGCCAGCACCGGACGTCGCTCTGGGGCCAACGTCCTGACTTTC
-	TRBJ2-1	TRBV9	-	CASSWRTNNEQFF	TGTGCCAGCAGCTGGCGGACCAACAATGAGCAGTTCTTC
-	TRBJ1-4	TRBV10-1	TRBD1	CASMGQGSGKLFF	TGCGCCAGCATGGGACAGGGGAGCGGAAAACTGTTTTTT
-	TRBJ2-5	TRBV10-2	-	CAITPSKTQYF	TGCGCCATTACCCCGTCCAAGACCCAGTACTTC
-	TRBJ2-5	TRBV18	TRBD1	CASFRDRQETQYF	TGTGCCAGCTTTCGGGACAGGCAAGAGACCCAGTACTTC
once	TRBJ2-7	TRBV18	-	CASSPKGINYEQYF	TGTGCCAGCTCACCAAAAGGGATTAACTACGAGCAGTACTTC
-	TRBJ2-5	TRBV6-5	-	CASSYLGGEQETQYF	TGTGCCAGCAGTTACCTTGGCGGGGAACAAGAGACCCAGTACTTC
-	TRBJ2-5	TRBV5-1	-	CASSLGQGGIETQYF	TGCGCCAGCAGCTTGGGGCAGGGAGGTATAGAGACCCAGTACTTC
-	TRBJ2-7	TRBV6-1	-	CASSGGGSYEQYF	TGTGCCAGCAGTGGTGGCGGCTCCTACGAGCAGTACTTC
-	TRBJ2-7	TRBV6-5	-	CASSYSTRPSSYEQYF	TGTGCCAGCAGTTACTCGACGCGCCCAAGCTCCTACGAGCAGTACTTC